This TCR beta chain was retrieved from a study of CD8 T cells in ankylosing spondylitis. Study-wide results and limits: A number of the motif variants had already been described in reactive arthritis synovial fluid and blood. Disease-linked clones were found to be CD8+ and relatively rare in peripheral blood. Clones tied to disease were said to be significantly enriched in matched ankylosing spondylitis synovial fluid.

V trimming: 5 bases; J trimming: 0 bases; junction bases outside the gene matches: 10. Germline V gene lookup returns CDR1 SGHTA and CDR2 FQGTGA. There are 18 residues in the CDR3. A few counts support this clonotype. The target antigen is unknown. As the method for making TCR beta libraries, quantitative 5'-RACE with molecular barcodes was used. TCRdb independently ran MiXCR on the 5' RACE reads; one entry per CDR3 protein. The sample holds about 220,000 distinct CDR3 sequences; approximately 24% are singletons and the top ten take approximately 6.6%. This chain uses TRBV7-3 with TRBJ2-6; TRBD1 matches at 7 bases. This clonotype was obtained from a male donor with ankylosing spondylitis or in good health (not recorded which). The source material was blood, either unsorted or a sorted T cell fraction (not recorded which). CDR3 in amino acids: CASSATGTANSGANVLTF. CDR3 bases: TGTGCCAGCAGCGCCACCGGGACAGCGAACTCTGGGGCCAACGTCCTGACTTTC.